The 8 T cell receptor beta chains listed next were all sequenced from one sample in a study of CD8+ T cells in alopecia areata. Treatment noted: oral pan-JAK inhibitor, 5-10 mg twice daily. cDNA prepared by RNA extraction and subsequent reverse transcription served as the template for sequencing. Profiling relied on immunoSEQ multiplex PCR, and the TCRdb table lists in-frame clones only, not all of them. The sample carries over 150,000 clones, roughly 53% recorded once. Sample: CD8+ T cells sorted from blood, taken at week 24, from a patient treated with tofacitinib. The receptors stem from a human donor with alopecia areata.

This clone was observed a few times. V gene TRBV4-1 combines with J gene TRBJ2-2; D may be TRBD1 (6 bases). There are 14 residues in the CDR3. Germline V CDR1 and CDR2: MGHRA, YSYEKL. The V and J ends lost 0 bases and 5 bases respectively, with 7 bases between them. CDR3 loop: CASSQDTGTGELFF. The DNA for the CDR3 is TGCGCCAGCAGCCAAGATACAGGGACCGGGGAGCTGTTTTTT.

The CDR3 region is CASSQDPDRDTGELFF. CDR3 bases: TGCGCCAGCAGCCAAGATCCTGACAGAGACACCGGGGAGCTGTTTTTT. This chain joins TRBV4-3 and TRBJ2-2; weak D call: TRBD1 (5 bases). Germline assignment: CDR1 LGHNA and CDR2 YSLEER. The CDR3 has 16 residues. V was shortened by 0 bases and J by 3 bases, with 11 bases between the two germline ends.

The CDR3 region has the DNA TGCGCCAGCAGTCCGTCCAGGGTCAAGGGGAATGAGCAGTTCTTC. Protein product: CASSPSRVKGNEQFF. The J gene is TRBJ2-1, the V gene TRBV4-3; weak D call: TRBD1 (5 bases). The germline CDR1 and CDR2 sequences are LGHNA and YSLEER. V lost 6 bases and J 7 bases, leaving 19 bases between the germline ends. The CDR3 is 15 amino acids.

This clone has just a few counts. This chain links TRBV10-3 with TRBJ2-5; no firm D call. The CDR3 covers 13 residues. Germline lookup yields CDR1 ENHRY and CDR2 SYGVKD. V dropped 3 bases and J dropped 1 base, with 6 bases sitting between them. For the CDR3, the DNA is TGTGCCATCAGTGACCGGCCCCAAGAGACCCAGTACTTC. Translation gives CAISDRPQETQYF.

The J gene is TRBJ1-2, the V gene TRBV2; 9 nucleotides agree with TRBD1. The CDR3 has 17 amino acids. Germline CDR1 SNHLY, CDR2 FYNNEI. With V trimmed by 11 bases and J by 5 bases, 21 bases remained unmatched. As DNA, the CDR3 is TGTGCCTCCCAACAGGGGGCGAAAACCAACCATATTTATGGCTACACCTTC. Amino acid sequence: CASQQGAKTNHIYGYTF.

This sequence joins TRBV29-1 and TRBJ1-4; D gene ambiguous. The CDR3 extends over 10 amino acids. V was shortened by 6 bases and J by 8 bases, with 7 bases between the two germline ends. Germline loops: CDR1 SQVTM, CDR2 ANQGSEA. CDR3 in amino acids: CSVLEEKLFF. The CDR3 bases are TGCAGCGTCCTCGAGGAAAAACTGTTTTTT.

DNA for the CDR3: TGCAGCGTTGCATCAGGGAATGGCTACACCTTC. It translates to CSVASGNGYTF. The chain carries TRBV29-1 and TRBJ1-2; possibly TRBD1 for D (5 bases). V was cut by 4 bases and J by 6 bases, with 9 bases left in between. The CDR3 has 11 residues. Germline CDR1 and CDR2: SQVTM and ANQGSEA.

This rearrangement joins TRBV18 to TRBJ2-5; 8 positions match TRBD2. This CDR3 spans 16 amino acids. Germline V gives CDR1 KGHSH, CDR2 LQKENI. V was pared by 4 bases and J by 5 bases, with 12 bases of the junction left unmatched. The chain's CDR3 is CASSLLPRGDDETQYF. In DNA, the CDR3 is TGTGCCAGCTCACTGTTACCGCGGGGGGATGACGAGACCCAGTACTTC.